This T cell receptor beta chain was profiled in a study of T cell changes during pregnancy in multiple sclerosis. V shed 0 bases and J shed 2 bases, with 11 bases lying between them. Germline loops: CDR1 SGDLS, CDR2 YYNGEE. The length of the CDR3 is 15 residues. Sequencing was performed with immunoSEQ multiplex PCR; in TCRdb, only in-frame clones are kept and a portion is missing. Of tens of thousands of clones listed, roughly 95% were seen once; the top ten hold around 1.4%. This chain links TRBV9 with TRBJ2-5, with D possibly matching TRBD1 (5 bases). The sequences come from peripheral blood, collected in the third trimester of pregnancy. The TCR sequence derives from a female donor in good health, enrolled as a control in a pregnancy study. CDR3: CASSVAGRVQETQYF. CDR3 coding DNA: TGTGCCAGCAGCGTAGCGGGCAGGGTACAAGAGACCCAGTACTTC.